A single sample gave rise to the 25 T cell receptor beta chains below, sequenced in a study of cytomegalovirus exposure and HLA in healthy donors. With 60 Vbeta and 13 Jbeta primers, the PCR was carried out. The protocol was immunoSEQ multiplex PCR, while the TCRdb copy is restricted to in-frame clones and leaves out a portion. The data show approximately 160,000 clones, 65% to 90% seen once. What was sequenced was PBMCs. These receptors were collected from a human donor in good health.

J is TRBJ1-6 and V is TRBV15; D might be TRBD1 (5 bases). V lost 2 bases, J lost 8 bases, and 13 bases lay in between. In germline, CDR1 is LNHNV, CDR2 YYDKDF (reference sequence). CDR3 size: 15 residues. CDR3 residues: CATSRKGQMHSPLHF. The CDR3 DNA sequence: TGTGCCACCAGCAGAAAAGGACAAATGCATTCACCCCTCCACTTT.

The CDR3, as DNA: TGTGCCAGTAGTATAGATGGTGGAGGTGGCAATCAGCCCCAGCATTTT. It translates to CASSIDGGGGNQPQHF. V and J are TRBV19 and TRBJ1-5; D call uncertain. Trimming pared 0 bases from V and 2 bases from J, leaving 11 bases between. The CDR3 runs to 16 residues. Germline V gives CDR1 LNHDA, CDR2 SQIVND (reference sequence).

This chain uses TRBV6-1 with TRBJ1-6; D call uncertain. The CDR3 loop spans 14 amino acids. V lost 2 bases and J 9 bases, leaving 11 bases between the germline ends. The germline CDR1 and CDR2 sequences are MNHNS and SASEGT. The CDR3 region is CASSEHDPSSPLHF. CDR3 in DNA: TGTGCCAGCAGTGAACACGATCCTAGTTCACCCCTCCACTTT.

V and J are TRBV5-1 and TRBJ2-2; 9 bases agree with TRBD1. Looked up from germline, CDR1 is SGHRS and CDR2 is YFSETQ. The CDR3 is 16 residues long. V trimming: 2 bases; J trimming: 7 bases; junction bases outside the gene matches: 9. The chain's CDR3 is CASSFSTGGHSGELFF. The CDR3 region has the DNA TGCGCCAGCAGCTTTAGTACAGGGGGCCATAGCGGGGAGCTGTTTTTT.

The chain is built from TRBV20-1 and TRBJ1-4; maybe TRBD1 (5 bases). Germline CDR1 DFQATT, CDR2 SNEGSKA (reference sequence). V lost 5 bases, J lost 8 bases, and 9 bases lay in between. The CDR3 is 11 amino acids. CDR3 region: CSARQFEKLFF. Here the CDR3 DNA reads TGCAGTGCTCGACAGTTCGAAAAACTGTTTTTT.

This chain connects TRBV7-8 to TRBJ2-7; the D gene is possibly TRBD1 (6 bases). The CDR3 runs 17 residues. Trimming took 4 bases from V and 3 from J, leaving 22 bases between them. Germline CDR1 is SGHVS and CDR2 is FQNEAQ. The CDR3 spells CASSSFATGFQIYEQYF. CDR3 nucleotides: TGTGCCAGCAGCTCCTTCGCTACAGGGTTTCAAATCTACGAGCAGTACTTC.

CDR3 in amino acids: CASSLSQNNEQFF. In DNA, the CDR3 is TGTGCCAGCAGCTTATCCCAAAACAATGAGCAGTTCTTC. The chain joins TRBV7-2 to TRBJ2-1; no reliable D call. The CDR3 length is 13 residues. CDR1 and CDR2 from the germline V gene are SGHTA and FQGNSA. Trimming shortened V by 2 bases and J by 5 bases, and 7 bases separated the two germline ends.

This clone was recorded a few times. J is TRBJ2-7 and V is TRBV4-1; 11 positions agree with TRBD2. The CDR3 sequence is 15 residues long. Germline CDR1 reads MGHRA; CDR2 reads YSYEKL. V lost 3 bases, J lost 3 bases, and 4 bases stayed unmatched. The CDR3 is CASSQGLAEIYEQYF. CDR3 coding DNA: TGCGCCAGCAGCCAGGGACTAGCGGAGATCTACGAGCAGTACTTC.

The CDR3 region has the DNA TGTGCCAGCTCACCACCGGTAAGGAGTATGAACACTGAAGCTTTCTTT. Translation: CASSPPVRSMNTEAFF. The chain recombines TRBV18 with TRBJ1-1; no clear D. The CDR3 loop spans 16 amino acids. V gave up 0 bases and J gave up 0 bases, with 11 bases separating them. Germline CDR1 reads KGHSH; CDR2 reads LQKENI.

The J gene is TRBJ2-7, the V gene TRBV5-3, with a possible D match to TRBD1 (5 bases). TRBV5-3 is an ORF, with its function uncertain. The CDR3 sequence is 14 residues long. V dropped 1 base and J dropped 3 bases, with 11 bases sitting between them. Written as DNA, the CDR3 is TGTGCCAGAAGCTTGTTACCACAGGTCTACGAGCAGTACTTC. Translation: CARSLLPQVYEQYF.

The chain couples TRBV7-2 to TRBJ1-6; 7 bases are shared with TRBD1. V lost 1 base, J lost 6 bases, and 6 bases stayed unmatched. The CDR3 has 16 amino acids. Germline CDR1 SGHTA, CDR2 FQGNSA. CDR3 residues: CASSLVGDSSNSPLHF. For the CDR3, the DNA is TGTGCCAGCAGCTTAGTCGGGGACAGCTCTAATTCACCCCTCCACTTT. The variable domain in full, with the rest retrieved from reference TRBV7-2 and TRBJ1-6, is GAGVSQSPSNKVTEKGKDVELRCDPISGHTALYWYRQSLGQGLEFLIYFQGNSAPDKSGLPSDRFSAERTGGSVSTLTIQRTQQEDSAVYLCASSLVGDSSNSPLHFGNGTRLTVT.

This clone occurred a few times. The chain carries TRBV4-3 and TRBJ2-5; D gene ambiguous. This CDR3 has 13 residues. V lost 2 bases, J lost 1 base, and 5 bases lay in between. From germline, CDR1 is LGHNA and CDR2 YSLEER. The CDR3 DNA reads TGCGCCAGCAGCCAAAGCCCCCAAGAGACCCAGTACTTC. This codes for CASSQSPQETQYF.

This rearrangement joins TRBV10-1 to TRBJ1-1, with TRBD1 matching over 10 bases. The CDR3 length is 12 residues. J was trimmed by 11 bases and V by 0 bases; bases with no gene match: 0. Germline CDR1 reads WNHNN; CDR2 reads SYGVQD (reference sequence). In DNA form, the CDR3 reads TGCGCCAGCAGTGAGTCGGACAGGGGGGCTTTCTTT. It encodes CASSESDRGAFF.

The CDR3 region is CASSIVGQGAFTDTQYF. DNA for the CDR3: TGTGCCAGTAGTATAGTGGGACAGGGGGCTTTTACAGATACGCAGTATTTT. This sequence joins TRBV19 and TRBJ2-3, with 12 bases aligning to TRBD1. The V gene end was trimmed by 1 base and the J gene end by 3 bases; junction bases not matched to a gene: 5. The CDR3 has 17 amino acids. Germline CDR1 and CDR2: LNHDA and SQIVND (reference sequence). Together with reference TRBV19 and TRBJ2-3, the CDR3 gives the full variable domain: DGGITQSPKYLFRKEGQNVTLSCEQNLNHDAMYWYRQDPGQGLRLIYYSQIVNDFQKGDIAEGYSVSREKKESFPLTVTSAQKNPTAFYLCASSIVGQGAFTDTQYFGPGTRLTVL.

The rearrangement joins TRBV11-3 to TRBJ2-3; tentative D call: TRBD1 (6 bases). CDR1 is SGHNT and CDR2 is YENEEA in the germline V gene. This CDR3 spans 14 amino acids. Trimming took 5 bases from V and 0 from J, leaving 9 bases between them. The CDR3 bases are TGTGCCAGCAGCCAGGGGTCAAGCACAGATACGCAGTATTTT. Residues: CASSQGSSTDTQYF.

The V gene is TRBV19, the J gene TRBJ1-5; 8 bases are shared with TRBD1. Trimming removed 4 bases from V and 1 base from J; junction bases left unmatched: 6. Germline V gene data show CDR1 as LNHDA and CDR2 as SQIVND (reference sequence). This CDR3 has 16 amino acids. As DNA, the CDR3 is TGTGCCAGTAGTAAACACACAGGGGGGAGCAATCAGCCCCAGCATTTT. Amino acid sequence: CASSKHTGGSNQPQHF. Complete variable domain (other parts from reference TRBV19 and TRBJ1-5): DGGITQSPKYLFRKEGQNVTLSCEQNLNHDAMYWYRQDPGQGLRLIYYSQIVNDFQKGDIAEGYSVSREKKESFPLTVTSAQKNPTAFYLCASSKHTGGSNQPQHFGDGTRLSIL.

This chain uses TRBV5-4 with TRBJ2-7, with D perhaps matching TRBD1 (5 bases). Germline-derived CDR1 and CDR2 are SGHNT and YYREEE (reference sequence). With 4 bases removed from V and 3 bases from J, the gap between germline ends came to 11 bases. The length of the CDR3 is 13 residues. The CDR3 spells CASSPIQGYEQYF. Written as DNA, the CDR3 is TGTGCCAGCAGCCCCATTCAGGGCTACGAGCAGTACTTC.

This chain joins TRBV5-1 and TRBJ1-4, with 9 positions matching TRBD1. From germline, CDR1 is SGHRS and CDR2 YFSETQ. V trimming: 4 bases; J trimming: 8 bases; junction bases outside the gene matches: 6. The CDR3 runs 14 residues. The CDR3 region is CASSTGQGAEKLFF. The CDR3 bases are TGCGCCAGCAGCACGGGACAGGGTGCCGAAAAACTGTTTTTT.

The rearrangement joins TRBV11-3 to TRBJ2-1, with TRBD2 matching 9 bases. In germline, CDR1 is SGHNT, CDR2 YENEEA. The CDR3 loop spans 15 amino acids. With 3 bases clipped from V and 8 bases from J, the junction kept 8 bases outside the gene matches. CDR3: CASSFSSGGIDEQFF. As DNA, the CDR3 is TGTGCCAGCAGCTTCTCCAGCGGGGGGATCGATGAGCAGTTCTTC.

This rearrangement joins TRBV4-3 to TRBJ2-2; D possibly corresponds to TRBD2 (6 bases). V was trimmed by 6 bases and J by 7 bases, leaving 15 bases between them. Germline assignment: CDR1 LGHNA and CDR2 YSLEER. The CDR3 sequence is 14 residues long. The CDR3 DNA reads TGCGCCAGCAGACCCGGGAGAAATAACGGGGAGCTGTTTTTT. Translating it yields CASRPGRNNGELFF.

In this sample, this clone turned up once. The chain joins TRBV5-4 to TRBJ2-3; the match to TRBD2 covers 11 bases. Germline CDR1 reads SGHNT; CDR2 reads YYREEE (reference sequence). The CDR3 has 16 residues. V shed 1 base and J 2 bases; nucleotides not matched to a gene: 3. The CDR3 coding sequence is TGTGCCAGCAGCTTGAGGACTAGCGGGTACACAGATACGCAGTATTTT. The encoded protein is CASSLRTSGYTDTQYF.

The chain employs TRBV19 and TRBJ2-7; D is perhaps TRBD1 (5 bases). CDR1 is LNHDA, CDR2 SQIVND, per germline (reference sequence). Trimming removed 4 bases from V and 5 bases from J, with 12 bases in between. The CDR3 is 13 amino acids. This CDR3 reads CASSTRAINEQYF. CDR3 in DNA: TGTGCCAGTAGTACCAGGGCAATCAACGAGCAGTACTTC.

This sequence joins TRBV28 and TRBJ2-3, with D possibly being TRBD2 (5 bases). V lost 4 bases and J lost 2, with 10 bases in between. Germline lookup yields CDR1 MDHEN and CDR2 SYDVKM. This CDR3 has 14 residues. The chain's CDR3 is CASSWRAVTDTQYF. The CDR3 DNA sequence: TGTGCCAGCAGTTGGCGGGCCGTCACAGATACGCAGTATTTT.

In the case of this clone: The junction and the germline gene differ at one end; a read error may be behind it. This chain links TRBV7-7 with TRBJ2-3; possibly TRBD2 for D (5 bases). This CDR3 is 15 amino acids long. The germline gives CDR1 SSHAT, CDR2 FNYEAQ (reference sequence). The CDR3 is CASSPVGVSTDTQYF. DNA for the CDR3: TGTGCTAGCAGCCCCGTCGGGGTTTCCACAGATACGCAGTATTTT.

The chain is built from TRBV7-2 and TRBJ2-7; possible D gene TRBD2, 7 bases. Germline V gene lookup returns CDR1 SGHTA and CDR2 FQGNSA. The germline V and J ends were trimmed by 5 bases and 7 bases, with 21 bases remaining between them. The CDR3 length is 15 residues. The CDR3 DNA reads as TGTGCCAGCAGCCGCTTGGGGGCGGGGGCGGGGGAGCAGTACTTC. It specifies CASSRLGAGAGEQYF.